The TCR beta chain under discussion was sequenced for a study of cytomegalovirus exposure and HLA in healthy donors. V lost 4 bases and J 6 bases, leaving 18 bases between the germline ends. Germline-derived CDR1 and CDR2 are LGHNT and FRNRAP. The CDR3 totals 16 residues. Both 60 Vbeta primers and 13 Jbeta primers went into the PCR. The repertoire was sequenced with immunoSEQ multiplex PCR; TCRdb's copy has only in-frame clones and lacks some. The table shows 100,000 to 150,000 clones, with around 72% occurring only once. On this clone itself: Its specificity is not known.

Study-wide results and caveats: TCR beta V- and J-gene trimming was later associated with a missense DCLRE1C variant.

The V and J genes are TRBV12-5 and TRBJ2-2, with a weak D call TRBD2 (7 bases). This sequence originates from a woman in her forties or fifties in good health and CMV-seropositive. Sequenced material: PBMCs. For the CDR3, the DNA is TGTGCTAGTGGTTCTCCCCCCCCGGGGGGCCCCGGGGAGCTGTTTTTT. Its translation: CASGSPPPGGPGELFF.